Shown below are 9 T cell receptor beta chains from a single sample sequenced in a study of blood T cell repertoires in COVID-19. Here immunoSEQ multiplex PCR was the method, and the copy in TCRdb shows in-frame clones only, minus some. This sample has approximately 200,000 clones; 70% to 90% occur once, and the top ten carry about 18%. The sequencing input was peripheral blood. All receptors derive from a person aged 70 to 85 with COVID-19, enrolled during active disease.

This sequence joins TRBV5-1 and TRBJ2-3, with 7 nucleotides matching TRBD1. V shed 1 base, J shed 3 bases, and the junction held 5 bases outside the gene matches. This CDR3 is built from 15 residues. Germline CDR1 and CDR2: SGHRS and YFSETQ. CDR3 protein: CASSLRGQSTDTQYF. The CDR3 nucleotides read TGCGCCAGCAGCTTGAGGGGGCAGTCTACAGATACGCAGTATTTT.

J is TRBJ2-1 and V is TRBV2; TRBD2 aligns across 9 bases. V was clipped by 2 bases and J by 6 bases; unmatched bases: 8. The germline V gene encodes CDR1 SNHLY and CDR2 FYNNEI. This CDR3 region has 16 residues. This CDR3 reads CASSETRGLASNEQFF. CDR3 DNA: TGTGCCAGCAGTGAAACCCGGGGACTAGCATCCAATGAGCAGTTCTTC.

The rearrangement links TRBV7-3 to TRBJ1-1, with unresolved D. Germline values: CDR1 SGHTA, CDR2 FQGTGA. The CDR3 sequence is 13 residues long. Trimming cost V 3 bases and J 3 bases, with 8 bases left between them. The CDR3 nucleotides read TGTGCCAGCAGCTTTAGAGGGCACACTGAAGCTTTCTTT. Amino acids: CASSFRGHTEAFF.

The sample holds a few counts of this clone. This rearrangement joins TRBV4-3 to TRBJ2-7; D gene unclear. The germline V gene has CDR1 LGHNA and CDR2 YSLEER. The V gene lost 1 base and the J gene lost 2 bases, with 12 bases spanning the gap. This CDR3 comprises 15 residues. CDR3 DNA: TGCGCCAGCAGCCAAGGGTATAGCTACACCTACGAGCAGTACTTC. Protein product: CASSQGYSYTYEQYF.

The rearrangement joins TRBV7-2 to TRBJ1-5; a possible D gene is TRBD1 (5 bases). The length of the CDR3 is 13 residues. V gave up 6 bases and J gave up 7 bases, with 13 bases separating them. Germline V lookup: CDR1 SGHTA, CDR2 FQGNSA. The CDR3 reads CASSPKGKQPQHF. As DNA, the CDR3 is TGTGCCAGCAGTCCAAAGGGGAAACAGCCCCAGCATTTT.

This sequence joins TRBV5-4 and TRBJ2-5, with 11 bases matching TRBD2. The ends lost 4 bases at V and 5 bases at J; junction bases unmatched: 7. CDR3 length: 15 amino acids. CDR1 SGHNT and CDR2 YYREEE come from the germline V gene (reference sequence). The CDR3 loop reads CASSGSGGAYETQYF. In DNA form, the CDR3 reads TGTGCCAGCAGCGGTAGCGGGGGGGCCTATGAGACCCAGTACTTC.

The chain carries TRBV3-1 (or the pseudogene TRBV3-2) and TRBJ2-1; a weak D match, TRBD2 (6 bases). The V end was cut by 0 bases, the J end by 4 bases, with 13 bases between. The germline CDR1 and CDR2 sequences are LGHDT and YNNKEL (reference sequence). The CDR3 totals 16 residues. The CDR3 sequence: CASSQELLARYNEQFF. CDR3 sequence (DNA): TGTGCCAGCAGCCAAGAGTTACTAGCCCGTTACAATGAGCAGTTCTTC.

V is TRBV5-1 and J is TRBJ2-7; 10 bases line up with TRBD2. V lost 4 bases to trimming and J lost 0 bases; unmatched junction nucleotides: 7. The CDR3 extends over 16 amino acids. Per the germline V gene, CDR1 is SGHRS and CDR2 is YFSETQ. The DNA for the CDR3 is TGCGCCAGCAGCGGCGGACTAGCGGACGGCTCCTACGAGCAGTACTTC. Amino acid sequence: CASSGGLADGSYEQYF.

The chain uses TRBV6-6 and TRBJ2-2; 8 positions match TRBD1. From germline, CDR1 is MNHNY and CDR2 SVGAGI (reference sequence). V shed 3 bases, J shed 4 bases, and the junction held 7 bases outside the gene matches. The CDR3 runs to 16 residues. The CDR3, as DNA: TGTGCCAGCAGTTATCGGCAGGGGGCCGGCACCGGGGAGCTGTTTTTT. It translates to CASSYRQGAGTGELFF.